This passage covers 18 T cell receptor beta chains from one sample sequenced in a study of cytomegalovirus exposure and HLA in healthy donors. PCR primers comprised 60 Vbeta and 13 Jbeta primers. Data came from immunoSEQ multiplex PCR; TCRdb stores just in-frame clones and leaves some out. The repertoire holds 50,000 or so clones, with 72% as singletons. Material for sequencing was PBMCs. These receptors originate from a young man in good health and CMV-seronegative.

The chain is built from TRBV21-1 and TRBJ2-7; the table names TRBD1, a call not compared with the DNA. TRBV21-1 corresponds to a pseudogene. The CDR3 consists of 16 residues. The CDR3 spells CASSTEPGTGVKEQYF. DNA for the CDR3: TGTGCCAGCAGCACGGAGCCGGGGACAGGGGTGAAAGAGCAGTACTTC.

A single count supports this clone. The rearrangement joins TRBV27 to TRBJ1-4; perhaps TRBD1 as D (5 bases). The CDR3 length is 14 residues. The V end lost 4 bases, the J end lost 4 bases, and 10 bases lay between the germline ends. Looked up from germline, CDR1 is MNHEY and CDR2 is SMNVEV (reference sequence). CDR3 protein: CASSSVGGNEKLFF. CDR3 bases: TGTGCCAGCAGTTCGGTCGGGGGTAATGAAAAACTGTTTTTT.

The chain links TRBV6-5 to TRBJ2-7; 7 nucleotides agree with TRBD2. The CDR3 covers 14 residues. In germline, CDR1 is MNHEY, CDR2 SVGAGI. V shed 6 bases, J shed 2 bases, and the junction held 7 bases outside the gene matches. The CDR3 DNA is TGTGCCAGCAGAGAGGCTAGCGGAACCTACGAGCAGTACTTC. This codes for CASREASGTYEQYF.

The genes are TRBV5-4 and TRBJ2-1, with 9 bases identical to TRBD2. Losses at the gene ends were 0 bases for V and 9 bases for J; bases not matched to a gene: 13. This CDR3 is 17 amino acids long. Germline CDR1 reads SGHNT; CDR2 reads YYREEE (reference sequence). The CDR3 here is CASSLAGVSGSIGEQFF. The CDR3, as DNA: TGTGCCAGCAGCTTGGCCGGGGTTAGCGGGAGTATTGGTGAGCAGTTCTTC.

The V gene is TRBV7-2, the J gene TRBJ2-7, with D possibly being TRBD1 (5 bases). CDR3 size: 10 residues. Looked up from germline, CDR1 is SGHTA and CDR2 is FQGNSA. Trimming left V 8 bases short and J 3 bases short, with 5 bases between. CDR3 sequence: CASGHYEQYF. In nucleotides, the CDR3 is TGTGCCAGCGGACACTACGAGCAGTACTTC.

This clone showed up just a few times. This CDR3 is CASARQTTDTQYF. CDR3 nucleotides: TGTGCCAGCGCGCGACAGACGACAGATACGCAGTATTTT. The chain is built from TRBV11-3 and TRBJ2-3; D is perhaps TRBD1 (5 bases). This CDR3 has 13 amino acids. Looked up from germline, CDR1 is SGHNT and CDR2 is YENEEA. V was trimmed by 8 bases and J by 3 bases, leaving 12 bases between them.

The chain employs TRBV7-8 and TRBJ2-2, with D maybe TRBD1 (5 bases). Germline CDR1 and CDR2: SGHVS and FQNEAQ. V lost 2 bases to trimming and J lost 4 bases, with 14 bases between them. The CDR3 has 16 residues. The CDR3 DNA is TGTGCCAGCAGCTTAAGTCAGGGCCTTGGCACCGGGGAGCTGTTTTTT. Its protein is CASSLSQGLGTGELFF.

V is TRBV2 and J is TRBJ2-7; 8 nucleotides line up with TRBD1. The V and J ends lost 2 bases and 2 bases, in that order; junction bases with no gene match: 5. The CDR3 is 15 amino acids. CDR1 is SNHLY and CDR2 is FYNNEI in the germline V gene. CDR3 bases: TGTGCCAGCAGTGAATGGACAGGGAATCCCTACGAGCAGTACTTC. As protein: CASSEWTGNPYEQYF. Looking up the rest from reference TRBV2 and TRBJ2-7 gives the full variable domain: EPEVTQTPSHQVTQMGQEVILRCVPISNHLYFYWYRQILGQKVEFLVSFYNNEISEKSEIFDDQFSVERPDGSNFTLKIRSTKLEDSAMYFCASSEWTGNPYEQYFGPGTRLTVT.

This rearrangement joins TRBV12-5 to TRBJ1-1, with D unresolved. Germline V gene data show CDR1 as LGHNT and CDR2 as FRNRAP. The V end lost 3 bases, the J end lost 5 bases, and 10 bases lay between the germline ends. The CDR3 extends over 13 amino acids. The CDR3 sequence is CASGLRRGTEAFF. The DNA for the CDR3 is TGTGCTAGTGGTTTAAGACGGGGTACTGAAGCTTTCTTT.

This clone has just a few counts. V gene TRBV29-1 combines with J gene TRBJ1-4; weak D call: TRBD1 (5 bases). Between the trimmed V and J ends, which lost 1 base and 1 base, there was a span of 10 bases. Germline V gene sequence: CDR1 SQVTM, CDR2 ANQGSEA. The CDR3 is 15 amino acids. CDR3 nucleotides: TGCAGCGTTGAAGGGGGGGAAGGAACTAATGAAAAACTGTTTTTT. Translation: CSVEGGEGTNEKLFF. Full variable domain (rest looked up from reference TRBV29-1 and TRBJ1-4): SAVISQKPSRDICQRGTSLTIQCQVDSQVTMMFWYRQQPGQSLTLIATANQGSEATYESGFVIDKFPISRPNLTFSTLTVSNMSPEDSSIYLCSVEGGEGTNEKLFFGSGTQLSVL.

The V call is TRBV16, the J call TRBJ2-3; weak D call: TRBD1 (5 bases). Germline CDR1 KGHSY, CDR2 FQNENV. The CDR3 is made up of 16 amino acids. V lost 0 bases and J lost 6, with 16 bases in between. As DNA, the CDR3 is TGTGCCAGCAGCCAATCGGGGAACAGGTCCCCCGATACGCAGTATTTT. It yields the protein CASSQSGNRSPDTQYF.

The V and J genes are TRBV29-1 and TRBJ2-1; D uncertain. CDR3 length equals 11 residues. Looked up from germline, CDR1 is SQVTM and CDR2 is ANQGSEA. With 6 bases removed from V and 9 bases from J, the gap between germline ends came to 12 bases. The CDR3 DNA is TGCAGCGTACCTGCTGGGCCTGAGCAGTTCTTC. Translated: CSVPAGPEQFF.

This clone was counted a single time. The CDR3 bases are TGCGCCAGCAGCCAACGCGGGACGATCCACGAGCAGTACTTC. This gives the protein CASSQRGTIHEQYF. The chain employs TRBV4-1 and TRBJ2-7, with D possibly being TRBD2 (6 bases). V was cut by 2 bases and J by 5 bases, with 13 bases left in between. CDR1 is MGHRA, CDR2 YSYEKL, per germline. This CDR3 region has 14 residues.

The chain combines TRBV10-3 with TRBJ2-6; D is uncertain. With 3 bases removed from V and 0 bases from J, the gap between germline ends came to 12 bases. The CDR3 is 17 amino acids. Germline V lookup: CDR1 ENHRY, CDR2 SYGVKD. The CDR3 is CAISETAENSGANVLTF. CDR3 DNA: TGTGCCATCAGTGAAACAGCTGAGAACTCTGGGGCCAACGTCCTGACTTTC.

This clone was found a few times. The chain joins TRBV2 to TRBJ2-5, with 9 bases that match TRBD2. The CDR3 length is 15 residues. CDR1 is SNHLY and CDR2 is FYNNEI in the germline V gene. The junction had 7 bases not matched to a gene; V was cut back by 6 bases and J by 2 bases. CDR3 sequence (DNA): TGTGCCAGCAGGAGGGCCGCGGGGGGGCAAGAGACCCAGTACTTC. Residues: CASRRAAGGQETQYF.

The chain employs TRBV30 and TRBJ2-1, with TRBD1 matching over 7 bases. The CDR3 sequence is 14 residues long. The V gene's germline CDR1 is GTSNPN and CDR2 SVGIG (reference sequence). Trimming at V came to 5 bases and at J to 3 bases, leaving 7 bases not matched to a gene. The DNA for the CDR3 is TGTGCCTGGCAGACAGGGTCCGGCTACAATGAGCAGTTCTTC. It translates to CAWQTGSGYNEQFF.

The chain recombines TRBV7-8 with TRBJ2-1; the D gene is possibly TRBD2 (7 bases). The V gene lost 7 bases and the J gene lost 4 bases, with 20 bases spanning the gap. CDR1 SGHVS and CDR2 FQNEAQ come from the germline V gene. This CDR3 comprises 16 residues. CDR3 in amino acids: CASKGGRTKVYNEQFF. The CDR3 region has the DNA TGTGCCAGCAAGGGGGGGCGGACTAAAGTTTACAATGAGCAGTTCTTC.

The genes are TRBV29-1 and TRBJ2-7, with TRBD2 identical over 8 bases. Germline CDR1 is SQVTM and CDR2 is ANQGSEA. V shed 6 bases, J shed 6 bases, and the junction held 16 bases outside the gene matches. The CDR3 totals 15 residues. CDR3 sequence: CSVVIAGRQFGEQYF. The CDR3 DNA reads TGCAGCGTAGTTATAGCGGGACGTCAATTCGGCGAGCAGTACTTC.